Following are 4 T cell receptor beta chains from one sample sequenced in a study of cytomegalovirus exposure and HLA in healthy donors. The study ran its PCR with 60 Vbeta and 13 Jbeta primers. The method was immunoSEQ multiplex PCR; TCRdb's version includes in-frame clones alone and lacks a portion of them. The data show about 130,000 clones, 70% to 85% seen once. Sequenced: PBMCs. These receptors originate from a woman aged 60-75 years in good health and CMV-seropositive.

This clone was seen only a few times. The DNA of the CDR3 is TGTGCCAGTAGTATGCCCAGCGGGGGGCCCACCGGGGAGCTGTTTTTT. It codes for CASSMPSGGPTGELFF. The V and J genes are TRBV19 and TRBJ2-2; TRBD2 aligns across 9 bases. From germline, CDR1 is LNHDA and CDR2 SQIVND (reference sequence). V dropped 3 bases and J dropped 4; count of bases not matched to a gene: 6. The CDR3 runs to 16 residues.

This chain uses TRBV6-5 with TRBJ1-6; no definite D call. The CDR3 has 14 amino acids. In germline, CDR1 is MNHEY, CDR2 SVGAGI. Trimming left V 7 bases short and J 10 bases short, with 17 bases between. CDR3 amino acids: CASTQAGRQSPLHF. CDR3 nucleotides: TGTGCCAGCACCCAAGCGGGGAGACAATCACCCCTCCACTTT.

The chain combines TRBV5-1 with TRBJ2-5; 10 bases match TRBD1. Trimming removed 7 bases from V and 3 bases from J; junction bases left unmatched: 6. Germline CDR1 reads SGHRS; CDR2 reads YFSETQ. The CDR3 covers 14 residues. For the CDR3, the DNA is TGCGCCAGCGGACCTGGGACAGGGGAAGAGACCCAGTACTTC. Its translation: CASGPGTGEETQYF.

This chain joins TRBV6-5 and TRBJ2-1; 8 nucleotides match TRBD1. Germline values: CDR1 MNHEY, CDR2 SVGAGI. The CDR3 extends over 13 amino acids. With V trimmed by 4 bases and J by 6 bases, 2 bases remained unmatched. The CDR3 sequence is CASSSGQGNEQFF. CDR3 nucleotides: TGTGCCAGCAGTTCTGGACAGGGCAATGAGCAGTTCTTC.